The T cell receptor (beta chain) under discussion was sequenced for a study of T cells in Graves' hyperthyroidism and ophthalmopathy. Turning to the study itself: Peripheral blood samples were taken at initial diagnosis, prior to any treatment.

This clonotype was seen repeatedly, ten times or more. A patient was excluded if there was uncontrolled infection, other autoimmune disease, pregnancy or lactation. Diagnosing involved the use of clinical symptoms, serum thyroxine and TRAb, thyroid ultrasound and orbital computed tomography. Each 10 ml fresh peripheral blood draw supplied the PBMCs. V lost 5 bases and J lost 0; bases outside the gene matches: 3. The CDR3 has 14 amino acids. Germline-derived CDR1 and CDR2 are SGHRS and YFSETQ. Researchers amplified the TCR beta CDR3 regions from RNA transcripts. HTBI primers were the set used in a first-round RT-PCR of the TCR CDR3. Via MiXCR, TCRdb re-called the multiplex PCR reads, giving one row per CDR3 protein. The sample has more than 300,000 distinct CDR3 sequences, approximately 15% seen once.

This sequence was found in a woman aged 55-70 years with Graves' hyperthyroidism. The V gene is TRBV5-1, the J gene TRBJ2-7; 9 bases agree with TRBD2. The sequenced material came from blood. The CDR3 bases are TGCGCCAGCAGGACGCGGGGGGGCTCCTACGAGCAGTACTTC. Translation gives CASRTRGGSYEQYF.